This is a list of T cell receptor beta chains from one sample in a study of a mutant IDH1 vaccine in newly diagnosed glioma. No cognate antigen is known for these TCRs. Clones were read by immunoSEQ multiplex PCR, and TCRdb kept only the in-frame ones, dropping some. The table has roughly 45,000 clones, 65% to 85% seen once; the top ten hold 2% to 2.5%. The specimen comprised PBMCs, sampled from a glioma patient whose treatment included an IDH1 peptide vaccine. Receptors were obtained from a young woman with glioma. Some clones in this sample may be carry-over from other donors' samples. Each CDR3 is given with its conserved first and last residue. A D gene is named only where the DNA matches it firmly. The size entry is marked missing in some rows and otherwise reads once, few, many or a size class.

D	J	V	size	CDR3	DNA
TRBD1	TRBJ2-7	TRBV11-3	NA	CASSLDRDRVYEQYF	TGTGCCAGCAGCTTAGATCGGGACAGGGTCTACGAGCAGTACTTC
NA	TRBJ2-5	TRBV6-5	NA	CASSYSRGAAQYF	TGTGCCAGCAGTTACTCACGGGGGGCAGCCCAGTACTTC
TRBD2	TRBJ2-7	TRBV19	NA	CASSPTSGRNYEQYF	TGTGCCAGTAGTCCTACTAGCGGGAGGAACTACGAGCAGTACTTC
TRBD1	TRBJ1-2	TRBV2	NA	CALPGTGSYGYTF	TGTGCCCTCCCGGGGACAGGGTCGTACGGCTACACCTTC
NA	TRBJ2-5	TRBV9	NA	CASSAGGRQETQYF	TGTGCCAGCAGCGCCGGGGGGCGGCAAGAGACCCAGTACTTC
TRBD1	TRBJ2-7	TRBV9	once	CASSPRDRGRFSHEQYF	TGTGCCAGCAGCCCCCGGGACAGGGGGCGTTTTAGCCACGAGCAGTACTTC
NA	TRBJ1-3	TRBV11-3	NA	CASSTGLSGNTIYF	TGTGCCAGCTCGACAGGTCTCTCTGGAAACACCATATATTTT
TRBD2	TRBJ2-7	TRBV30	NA	CAWSYFGLAGDDLAQYF	TGTGCCTGGAGTTATTTTGGACTAGCGGGAGATGATCTTGCGCAGTACTTC
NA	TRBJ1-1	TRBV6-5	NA	CASSSTGKLAFF	TGTGCCAGCAGTTCAACCGGGAAGCTAGCTTTCTTT
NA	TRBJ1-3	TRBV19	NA	CASSPRARSGNTIYF	TGTGCCAGTAGCCCGAGGGCTCGCTCTGGAAACACCATATATTTT
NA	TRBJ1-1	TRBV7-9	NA	CASSPLQQANTEAFF	TGTGCCAGCAGCCCCCTTCAGCAGGCGAACACTGAAGCTTTCTTT
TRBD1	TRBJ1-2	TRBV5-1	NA	CASSLVGQGNGYTF	TGCGCCAGCAGCTTGGTGGGACAGGGAAACGGCTACACCTTC
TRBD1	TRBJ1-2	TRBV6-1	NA	CASRPTMTGGKGYTF	TGTGCCAGCAGACCCACAATGACAGGGGGCAAAGGCTACACCTTC
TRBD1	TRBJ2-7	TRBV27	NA	CASSDYGTGVHEQYF	TGTGCCAGCAGTGACTACGGGACAGGGGTCCACGAGCAGTACTTC
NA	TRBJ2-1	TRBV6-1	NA	CASGSGLLSYNEQFF	TGTGCCAGCGGTTCGGGACTCCTCTCCTACAATGAGCAGTTCTTC
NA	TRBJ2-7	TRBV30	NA	CAWSIGLTYEQYF	TGTGCCTGGAGCATTGGCTTGACCTACGAGCAGTACTTC
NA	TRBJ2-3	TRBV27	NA	CAAGRHTDTQYF	TGTGCCGCCGGTAGACACACAGATACGCAGTATTTT
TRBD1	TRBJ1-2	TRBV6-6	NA	CASSWQEAQGGGGYTF	TGTGCCAGCAGTTGGCAGGAGGCCCAGGGAGGGGGCGGCTACACCTTC
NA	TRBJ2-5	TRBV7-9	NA	CASSFEEHHQETQYF	TGTGCCAGCAGCTTTGAAGAACACCACCAAGAGACCCAGTACTTC
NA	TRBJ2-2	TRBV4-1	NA	CASSQATRNTGELFF	TGCGCCAGCAGCCAAGCGACCAGAAACACCGGGGAGCTGTTTTTT
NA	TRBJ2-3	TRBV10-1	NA	CASSESPSSTDTQYF	TGCGCCAGCAGTGAGTCGCCGTCTAGCACAGATACGCAGTATTTT
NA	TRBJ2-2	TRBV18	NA	CASSRSPTANTGELFF	TGTGCCAGCTCACGTAGTCCGACAGCGAACACCGGGGAGCTGTTTTTT
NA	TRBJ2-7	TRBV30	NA	CAWSGGTPSSYEQYF	TGTGCCTGGAGTGGGGGGACCCCGAGCTCCTACGAGCAGTACTTC
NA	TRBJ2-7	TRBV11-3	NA	CASSYSVGGSYEQYF	TGTGCCAGCAGCTACAGTGTGGGGGGTTCCTACGAGCAGTACTTC
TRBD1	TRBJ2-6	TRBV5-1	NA	CATRTGPSSGANVLTF	TGCGCCACTCGGACAGGGCCTAGCTCTGGGGCCAACGTCCTGACTTTC
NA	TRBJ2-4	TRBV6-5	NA	CASKELAKNIQYF	TGTGCCAGCAAGGAGTTAGCCAAAAACATTCAGTACTTC
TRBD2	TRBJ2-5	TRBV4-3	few	CASSQERGGQETQYF	TGCGCCAGCAGCCAAGAGCGGGGGGGCCAAGAGACCCAGTACTTC
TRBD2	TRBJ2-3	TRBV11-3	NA	CASSQWTSGRATDTQYF	TGTGCCAGCAGCCAGTGGACTAGCGGGAGGGCTACAGATACGCAGTATTTT
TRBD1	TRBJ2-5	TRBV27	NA	CASGWDRVGETQYF	TGTGCCAGCGGTTGGGACAGGGTGGGAGAGACCCAGTACTTC
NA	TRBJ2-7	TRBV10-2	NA	CASSESGGKGPEQYF	TGCGCCAGCAGTGAGTCAGGTGGGAAGGGTCCCGAGCAGTACTTC
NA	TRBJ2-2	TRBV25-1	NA	CASNRDTGELFF	TGTGCCAGCAACAGGGACACCGGGGAGCTGTTTTTT
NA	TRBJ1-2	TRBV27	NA	CASSLSSGNGYTF	TGTGCCAGCAGTTTATCCTCAGGAAATGGCTACACCTTC
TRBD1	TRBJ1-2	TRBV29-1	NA	CSVATGWGYTF	TGCAGCGTGGCGACAGGGTGGGGCTACACCTTC
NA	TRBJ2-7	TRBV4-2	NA	CASSQEGVSYEQYF	TGTGCCAGCAGCCAAGAAGGAGTTAGCTACGAGCAGTACTTC
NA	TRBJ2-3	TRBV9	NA	CASRPTADTDTQYF	TGTGCCAGCAGGCCAACTGCTGACACAGATACGCAGTATTTT
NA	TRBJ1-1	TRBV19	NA	CASIRTTLETEAFF	TGTGCCAGTATTCGGACAACCCTGGAGACTGAAGCTTTCTTT
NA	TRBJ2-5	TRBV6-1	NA	CASRGSVEETQYF	TGTGCCAGCAGAGGCTCGGTGGAAGAGACCCAGTACTTC
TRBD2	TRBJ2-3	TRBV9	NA	CASSVGARESTDTQYF	TGTGCCAGCAGCGTAGGTGCGCGGGAGAGCACAGATACGCAGTATTTT
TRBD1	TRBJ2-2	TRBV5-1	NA	CASATWRGQGARSGELFF	TGCGCCAGCGCTACTTGGCGGGGACAGGGGGCGCGCTCCGGGGAGCTGTTTTTT
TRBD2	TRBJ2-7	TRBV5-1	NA	CASSLPSTSGRATYEQYF	TGCGCCAGCAGCTTGCCATCGACTAGCGGGAGGGCGACCTACGAGCAGTACTTC
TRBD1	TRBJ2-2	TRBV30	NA	CARSGTGITGELFF	TGTGCCCGCTCTGGGACAGGGATTACCGGGGAGCTGTTTTTT
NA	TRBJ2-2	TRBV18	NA	CASSPGNTGELFF	TGTGCCAGCTCACCTGGGAACACCGGGGAGCTGTTTTTT
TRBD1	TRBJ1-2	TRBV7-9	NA	CASIPTQGAVNYGYTF	TGTGCCAGCATCCCCACCCAGGGGGCGGTGAACTATGGCTACACCTTC
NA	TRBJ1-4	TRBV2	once	CASSDWAGKEKLFF	TGTGCCAGCAGTGACTGGGCCGGGAAGGAAAAACTGTTTTTT
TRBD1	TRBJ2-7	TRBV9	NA	CASSGGVRDSRYEQYF	TGTGCCAGCAGCGGAGGAGTCCGGGACAGCCGCTACGAGCAGTACTTC
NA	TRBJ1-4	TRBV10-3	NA	CAIRNPSGEKLFF	TGTGCCATCAGGAACCCGAGTGGGGAAAAACTGTTTTTT